This T cell receptor (beta chain) was obtained from a study of response to subunit inactivated influenza vaccine. TCRdb ran MiXCR on the RT-PCR reads and lists one entry per CDR3 protein. Of some 150,000 distinct CDR3 sequences in the sample, less than 15% were seen once. Details on this clonotype: The germline gene is not matched at one end of the junction; a read error may be the cause.

CDR3 length: 18 amino acids. Germline assignment: CDR1 SNHLY and CDR2 FYNNEI. The sample was also reused in another study, on T cells expressing NK-cell markers. That report adds: TCR beta libraries carry UMIs added by 5'RACE template switching. Dominance of the CD3+CD56-NKG2C+ fraction by these clonotypes also held in several donors.

The sequence was collected from a man between 45 and 60 years old who received an inactivated influenza vaccine. The chain employs TRBV2 and TRBJ2-2; D is possibly TRBD1 or TRBD2 (6 bases each). Sequences were derived from CD8+ T cells sorted from PBMCs, sampled 11 to 12 days after vaccination. CDR3 in DNA: TGTACCAGCAGTGATACCCCGGGGGCCAGCGGGAACACCGGGGAGCTGTTTTTT. It encodes CTSSDTPGASGNTGELFF.